This T cell receptor (beta chain) was recorded in a study of blood T cell repertoires in COVID-19. Across the study: The origin of the acute and convalescent COVID-19 samples was the United States, Italy and Spain. T cells, B-cell-depleted T cells, or PBMCs provided the cDNA or gDNA that served as material.

The CDR3 has 16 residues. Between the trimmed V and J ends, which lost 8 bases and 8 bases, there was a span of 27 bases. Looked up from germline, CDR1 is SGHAT and CDR2 is FQNNGV. The assay was immunoSEQ multiplex PCR, and TCRdb's table has in-frame clones only and misses some. Of almost 250,000 clones in the sample, about 89% are singletons; the top ten hold 3.5% to 4.5%. Participants were aged roughly 18 to 90 years, lived in under 30 US areas, and enrolled virtually. Recovery among Cohort 3 donors was established by two negative PCRs, clearance, or symptom resolution. The TCR comes from a young woman who had recovered from COVID-19. The chain joins TRBV11-2 to TRBJ1-2; a possible D gene is TRBD1 (5 bases). The sample consisted of PBMCs or T cells enriched from blood (not recorded which). The CDR3 is CASRHSGTSISGGYTF. CDR3 DNA sequence: TGTGCCAGCCGACACTCCGGGACTTCCATTTCGGGGGGCTACACCTTC.